A selection of T cell receptor beta chains follows, all from one sample in a study of identical twins. MiXCR, applied by TCRdb to the 5' RACE reads, yields one record per CDR3 protein. The sample has just under 650,000 distinct CDR3 sequences, around 7.4% seen once; the top ten hold 1.6%. These same data were also listed under a study on yellow fever vaccine responses in identical twins.

Material for sequencing was PBMCs. These receptors originate from a woman between 18 and 29 years old in good health. Each CDR3 is given with its conserved first and last residue. The D gene is left open where the match is weak. A clone size is listed for some rows: how often the clone was seen (once, few, many), or a class if it is expanded.

clone size	V gene	D gene	J gene	CDR3 protein	CDR3 DNA
few	TRBV7-6	NA	TRBJ2-2	CASSLEVGHTGELFF	TGTGCCAGCAGCTTAGAAGTAGGGCACACCGGGGAGCTGTTTTTT
NA	TRBV20-1	NA	TRBJ1-2	CSARSSPSQYGYTF	TGCAGTGCTAGATCATCGCCCTCTCAGTATGGCTACACCTTC
many	TRBV5-1	NA	TRBJ2-1	CASSPLPEENEQFF	TGCGCCAGCAGCCCCCTCCCGGAAGAAAATGAGCAGTTCTTC
many	TRBV5-1	NA	TRBJ1-5	CASSLVPEQPQHF	TGCGCCAGCAGCTTGGTCCCGGAGCAGCCCCAGCATTTT
many	TRBV12-3/TRBV12-4	TRBD1	TRBJ2-4	CASSLEGSTGQAKNIQYF	TGTGCCAGCAGTTTAGAGGGCTCGACAGGGCAAGCCAAAAACATTCAGTACTTC
many	TRBV11-1	NA	TRBJ2-2	CASSQPTTGELFF	TGTGCCAGCAGCCAACCGACGACCGGGGAGCTGTTTTTT
few	TRBV4-1	TRBD2	TRBJ2-7	CASSQGPGLAGYEQYF	TGCGCCAGCAGCCAAGGACCGGGACTAGCGGGGTACGAGCAGTACTTC
NA	TRBV10-1	NA	TRBJ2-1	CASSEGGTRLRESYNEQFF	TGCGCCAGCAGTGAAGGGGGGACGAGGTTAAGAGAGTCCTACAATGAGCAGTTCTTC
NA	TRBV4-1	TRBD2	TRBJ2-5	CASSQKGLAGQQETQYF	TGCGCCAGCAGCCAAAAGGGACTAGCGGGACAGCAAGAGACCCAGTACTTC
many	TRBV28	NA	TRBJ1-5	CASSLGLLSNQPQHF	TGTGCCAGCAGCCTGGGACTCCTTAGCAATCAGCCCCAGCATTTT
few	TRBV5-1	TRBD2	TRBJ2-1	CASSSDPGLNQFF	TGCGCCAGCAGTTCTGACCCGGGACTAAATCAGTTCTTC
few	TRBV10-3	TRBD1	TRBJ1-6	CAIRQGQGDSPLHF	TGTGCCATCAGACAGGGACAGGGGGACTCACCCCTCCACTTT